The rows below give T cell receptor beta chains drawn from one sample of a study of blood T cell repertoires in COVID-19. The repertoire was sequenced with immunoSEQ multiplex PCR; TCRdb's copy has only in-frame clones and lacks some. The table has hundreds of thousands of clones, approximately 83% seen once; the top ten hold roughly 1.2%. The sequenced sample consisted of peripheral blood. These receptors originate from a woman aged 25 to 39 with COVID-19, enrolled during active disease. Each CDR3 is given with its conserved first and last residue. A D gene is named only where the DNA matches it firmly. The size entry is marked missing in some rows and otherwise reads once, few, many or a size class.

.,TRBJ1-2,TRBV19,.,CASSIVGQGPSYGYTF,TGTGCCAGTAGTATAGTCGGGCAGGGGCCCTCCTATGGCTACACCTTC
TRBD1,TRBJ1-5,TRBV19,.,CASRDRGNQPQHF,TGTGCCAGTAGGGACAGGGGAAATCAGCCCCAGCATTTT
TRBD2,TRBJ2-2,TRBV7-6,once,CASSAAPTSGVNTGELFF,TGTGCCAGCAGCGCAGCCCCCACTAGCGGGGTTAACACCGGGGAGCTGTTTTTT
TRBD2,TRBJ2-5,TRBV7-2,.,CASSLLAGVVETQYF,TGTGCCAGCAGCTTATTAGCGGGAGTTGTAGAGACCCAGTACTTC
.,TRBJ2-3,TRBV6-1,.,CASSEVSQGEAYF,TGTGCCAGCAGTGAAGTATCACAGGGTGAGGCGTATTTT
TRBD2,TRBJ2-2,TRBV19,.,CASSQLAGGPGELFF,TGTGCCAGTAGTCAACTAGCGGGGGGGCCCGGGGAGCTGTTTTTT
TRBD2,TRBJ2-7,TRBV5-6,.,CASSFTSGGASYEQYF,TGTGCCAGCAGCTTTACTAGCGGGGGGGCCTCCTACGAGCAGTACTTC
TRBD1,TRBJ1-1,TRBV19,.,CASSQGTGVWGSSFTEAFF,TGTGCCAGTAGTCAGGGGACAGGGGTTTGGGGGTCCTCGTTCACTGAAGCTTTCTTT
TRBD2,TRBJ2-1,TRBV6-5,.,CASSYGREPRNEQFF,TGTGCCAGCAGCTACGGGAGGGAGCCTCGTAATGAGCAGTTCTTC
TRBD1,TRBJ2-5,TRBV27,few,CASSWTGQGTQYF,TGTGCCAGCAGTTGGACAGGACAGGGGACCCAGTACTTC
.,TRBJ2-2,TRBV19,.,CASADANTGELFF,TGTGCCAGTGCGGATGCGAACACCGGGGAGCTGTTTTTT
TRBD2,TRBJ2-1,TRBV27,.,CASSLGAGGSWDEQFF,TGTGCCAGCAGTTTAGGGGCGGGAGGAAGTTGGGATGAGCAGTTCTTC
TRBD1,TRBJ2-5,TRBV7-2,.,CASSPFHVGTGVETQYF,TGTGCCAGCAGCCCGTTCCATGTCGGGACAGGGGTTGAGACCCAGTACTTC
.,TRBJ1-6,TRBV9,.,CASSPGYNSPLHF,TGTGCCAGCAGCCCCGGGTATAATTCACCCCTCCACTTT
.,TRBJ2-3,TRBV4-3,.,CASSENNGGGPSTDTQYF,TGCGCCAGCAGCGAAAACAATGGGGGGGGGCCTAGCACAGATACGCAGTATTTT
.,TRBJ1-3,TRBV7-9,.,CASILLKSLSGNTIYF,TGTGCCAGCATCCTCTTAAAATCTCTCTCTGGAAACACCATATATTTT
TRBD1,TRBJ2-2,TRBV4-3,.,CASSQAAGGQANTGELFF,TGCGCCAGCAGCCAAGCCGCAGGGGGACAAGCGAACACCGGGGAGCTGTTTTTT
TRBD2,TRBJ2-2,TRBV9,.,CASSVEAGQSGELFF,TGTGCCAGCAGCGTAGAAGCGGGGCAGTCCGGGGAGCTGTTTTTT
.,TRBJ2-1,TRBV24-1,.,CATSGGVHNEQFF,TGTGCCACCAGTGGGGGGGTCCACAATGAGCAGTTCTTC
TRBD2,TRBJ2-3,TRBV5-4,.,CASSFPSGGGTDTQYF,TGTGCCAGCAGCTTCCCCTCTGGGGGGGGAACAGATACGCAGTATTTT
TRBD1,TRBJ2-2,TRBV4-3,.,CASSQDTRTGWDGELFF,TGCGCCAGCAGCCAAGATACCCGGACAGGGTGGGACGGGGAGCTGTTTTTT
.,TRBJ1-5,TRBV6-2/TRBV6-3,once,CASSPVLVSEPQHF,TGTGCCAGCAGTCCGGTACTGGTCTCGGAGCCCCAGCATTTT
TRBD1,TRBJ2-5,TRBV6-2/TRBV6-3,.,CASSYPGQGRETQYF,TGTGCCAGCAGTTACCCGGGACAGGGTAGGGAGACCCAGTACTTC
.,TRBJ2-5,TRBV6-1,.,CASSDSLQGWETQYF,TGTGCCAGCAGTGATTCGCTCCAGGGATGGGAGACCCAGTACTTC
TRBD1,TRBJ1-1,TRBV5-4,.,CASSREGAMNTEAFF,TGTGCCAGCAGCCGGGAGGGGGCCATGAACACTGAAGCTTTCTTT
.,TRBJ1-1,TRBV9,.,CASSPRRSMNTEAFF,TGTGCCAGCAGCCCGCGTCGAAGTATGAACACTGAAGCTTTCTTT
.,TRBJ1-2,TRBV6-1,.,CASSERPDYGYTF,TGTGCCAGCAGTGAGAGGCCAGACTATGGCTACACCTTC
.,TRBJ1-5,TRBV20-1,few,CSASIVLNQPQHF,TGCAGTGCTAGTATAGTACTCAATCAGCCCCAGCATTTT
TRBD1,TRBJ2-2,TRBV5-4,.,CASSRGQDQNTGELFF,TGTGCCAGCAGCCGAGGACAGGACCAGAACACCGGGGAGCTGTTTTTT
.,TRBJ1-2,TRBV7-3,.,CASSLGPSYGYTF,TGTGCCAGCAGCTTAGGCCCCAGCTATGGCTACACCTTC
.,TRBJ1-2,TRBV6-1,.,CASSESVVQGKDGYTF,TGTGCCAGCAGTGAAAGCGTAGTTCAGGGGAAGGATGGCTACACCTTC
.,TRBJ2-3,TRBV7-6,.,CASSPRVRDRTDTQYF,TGTGCCAGCAGCCCGCGCGTGCGGGATCGCACAGATACGCAGTATTTT
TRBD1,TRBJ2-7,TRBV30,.,CAWKGTGAPYEQYF,TGTGCCTGGAAAGGGACAGGGGCTCCCTACGAGCAGTACTTC
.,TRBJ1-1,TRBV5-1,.,CASSLATGRGTEAFF,TGCGCCAGCAGCTTGGCAACAGGGAGGGGAACTGAAGCTTTCTTT
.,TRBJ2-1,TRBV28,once,CASSTAGTYNEQFF,TGTGCCAGCAGTACCGCGGGGACCTACAATGAGCAGTTCTTC
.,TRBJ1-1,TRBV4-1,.,CASSQRQVGESEAFF,TGCGCCAGCAGCCAGAGACAAGTGGGCGAATCTGAAGCTTTCTTT
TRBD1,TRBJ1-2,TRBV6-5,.,CASSYSGQGNYGYTF,TGTGCCAGCAGTTACTCAGGACAGGGTAACTATGGCTACACCTTC
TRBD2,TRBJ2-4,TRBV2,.,CASSGLAAVRNIQYF,TGTGCCAGCAGTGGTCTAGCGGCCGTAAGGAACATTCAGTACTTC
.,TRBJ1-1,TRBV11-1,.,CASRPVGGGSTEAFF,TGTGCCAGCAGACCGGTTGGCGGAGGAAGCACTGAAGCTTTCTTT
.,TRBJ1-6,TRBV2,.,CASSDQGSYNSPLHF,TGTGCCAGCAGTGATCAGGGGTCCTATAATTCACCCCTCCACTTT
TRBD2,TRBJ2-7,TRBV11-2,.,CASSLAGGLYEQYF,TGTGCCAGCAGCTTAGCGGGGGGGCTCTACGAGCAGTACTTC
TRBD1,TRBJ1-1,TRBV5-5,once,CASSVTTGGAVTEAFF,TGTGCCAGCAGCGTAACGACAGGGGGCGCCGTCACTGAAGCTTTCTTT
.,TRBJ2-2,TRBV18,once,CASSPLGTRTTTGELFF,TGTGCCAGCTCACCACTGGGGACACGCACTACCACCGGGGAGCTGTTTTTT
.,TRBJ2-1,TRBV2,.,CASSAGLYNEQFF,TGTGCCAGCTCCGCGGGCCTATACAATGAGCAGTTCTTC
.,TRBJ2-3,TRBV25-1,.,CASSESGVYTQYF,TGTGCCAGCAGTGAATCGGGGGTATATACGCAGTATTTT
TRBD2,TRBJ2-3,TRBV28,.,CASSTPSTSGGSDTQYF,TGTGCCAGCAGTACCCCCTCGACTAGCGGGGGATCAGATACGCAGTATTTT
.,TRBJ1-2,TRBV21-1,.,CASSKGFRQGVNYGYTF,TGTGCCAGCAGCAAAGGATTCCGACAGGGGGTTAACTATGGCTACACCTTC
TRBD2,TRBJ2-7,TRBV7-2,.,CASSAGTSGILSYEQYF,TGTGCCAGCAGCGCGGGGACTAGCGGGATCCTCTCCTACGAGCAGTACTTC
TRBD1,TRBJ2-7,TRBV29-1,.,CSVEGGTASYEQYF,TGCAGCGTTGAAGGTGGGACAGCATCCTACGAGCAGTACTTC
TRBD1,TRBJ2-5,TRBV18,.,CASSPLSGQLIQYF,TGTGCCAGCTCACCACTATCGGGACAGCTCATACAGTACTTC
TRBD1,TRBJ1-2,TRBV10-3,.,CAISGTGLNYGYTF,TGTGCCATCAGCGGGACAGGGTTGAACTATGGCTACACCTTC
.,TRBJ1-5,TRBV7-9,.,CASSLGDTAAQHF,TGTGCCAGCAGCTTAGGGGACACCGCGGCCCAGCATTTT
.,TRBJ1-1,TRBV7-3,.,CASSAQAGTEAFF,TGTGCCAGCAGCGCCCAGGCGGGTACTGAAGCTTTCTTT
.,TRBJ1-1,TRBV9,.,CASNRGGKNTEAFF,TGTGCCAGCAACAGAGGGGGAAAGAACACTGAAGCTTTCTTT
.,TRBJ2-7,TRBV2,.,CATRAGSEQYF,TGTGCCACGAGAGCAGGGTCCGAGCAGTACTTC